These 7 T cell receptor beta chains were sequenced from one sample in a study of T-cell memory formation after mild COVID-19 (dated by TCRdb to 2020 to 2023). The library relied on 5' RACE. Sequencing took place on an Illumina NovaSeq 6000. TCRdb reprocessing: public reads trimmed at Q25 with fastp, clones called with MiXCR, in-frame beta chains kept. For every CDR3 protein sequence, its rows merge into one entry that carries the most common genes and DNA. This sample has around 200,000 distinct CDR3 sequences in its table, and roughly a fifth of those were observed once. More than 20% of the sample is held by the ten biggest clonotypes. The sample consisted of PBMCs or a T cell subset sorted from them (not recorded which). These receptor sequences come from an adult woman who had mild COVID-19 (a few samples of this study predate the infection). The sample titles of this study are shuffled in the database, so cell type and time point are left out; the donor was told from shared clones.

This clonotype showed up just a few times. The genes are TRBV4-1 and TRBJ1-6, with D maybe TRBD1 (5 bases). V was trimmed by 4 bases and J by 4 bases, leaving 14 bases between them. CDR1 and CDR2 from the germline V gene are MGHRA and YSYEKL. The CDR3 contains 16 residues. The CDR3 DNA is TGCGCCAGCAGCCCACCCGGGGCACTGTATAATTCACCCCTCCACTTT. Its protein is CASSPPGALYNSPLHF.

The CDR3 DNA reads as TGCGCCAGCAGCCAAAATGCGGGAGTAAAGCTCGAGCAGTACTTC. Encoded protein: CASSQNAGVKLEQYF. The gene calls are TRBV4-3 and TRBJ2-7; 7 bases line up with TRBD2. The CDR3 spans 15 residues. CDR1 and CDR2 (germline): LGHNA, YSLEER. V lost 2 bases, J lost 6 bases, and 10 bases stayed unmatched.

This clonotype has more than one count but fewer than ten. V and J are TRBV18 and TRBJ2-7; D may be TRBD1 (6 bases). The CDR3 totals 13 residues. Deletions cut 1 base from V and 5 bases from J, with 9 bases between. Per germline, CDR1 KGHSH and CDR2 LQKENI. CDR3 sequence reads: CASSPLEGDEQYF. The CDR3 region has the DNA TGTGCCAGCTCACCACTCGAGGGGGACGAGCAGTACTTC.

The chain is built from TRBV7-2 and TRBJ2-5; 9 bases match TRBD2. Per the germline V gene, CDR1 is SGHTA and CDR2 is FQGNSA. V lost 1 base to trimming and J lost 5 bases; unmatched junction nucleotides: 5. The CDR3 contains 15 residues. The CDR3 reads CASSLGGGRAETQYF. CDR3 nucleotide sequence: TGTGCCAGCAGCTTAGGTGGCGGGAGGGCGGAGACCCAGTACTTC.

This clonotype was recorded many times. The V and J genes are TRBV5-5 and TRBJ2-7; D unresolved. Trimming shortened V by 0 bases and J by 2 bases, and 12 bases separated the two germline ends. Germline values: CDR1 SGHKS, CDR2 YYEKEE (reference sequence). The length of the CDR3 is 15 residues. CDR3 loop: CASSLESHPTYEQYF. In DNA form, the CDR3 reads TGTGCCAGCAGCTTGGAATCCCACCCAACCTACGAGCAGTACTTC.

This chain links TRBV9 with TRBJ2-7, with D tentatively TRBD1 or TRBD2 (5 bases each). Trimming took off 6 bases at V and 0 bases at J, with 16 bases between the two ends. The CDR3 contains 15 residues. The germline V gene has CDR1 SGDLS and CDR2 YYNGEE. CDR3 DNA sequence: TGTGCCAGCACCAAAGGGACGGGCAGCTCCTACGAGCAGTACTTC. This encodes CASTKGTGSSYEQYF. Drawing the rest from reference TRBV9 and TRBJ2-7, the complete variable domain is DSGVTQTPKHLITATGQRVTLRCSPRSGDLSVYWYQQSLDQGLQFLIQYYNGEERAKGNILERFSAQQFPDLHSELNLSSLELGDSALYFCASTKGTGSSYEQYFGPGTRLTVT.

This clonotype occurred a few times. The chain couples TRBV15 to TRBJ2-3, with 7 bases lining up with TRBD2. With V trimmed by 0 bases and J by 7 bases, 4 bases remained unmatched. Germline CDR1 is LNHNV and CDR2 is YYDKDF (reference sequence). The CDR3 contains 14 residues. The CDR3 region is CATSREPREHTQYF. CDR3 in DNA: TGTGCCACCAGCAGAGAGCCGCGGGAGCATACGCAGTATTTT.